The 29 T cell receptor beta chains below all came from one sample that was sequenced in a study of spatial heterogeneity in lung cancer. Time point indicated: blood at routine non-recurrence follow-up after resection. Sequencing was performed on whole RNA extracted from tumor and nontumor lung tissue, or from frozen PBMC, and the material was left unsorted. In TCRdb, the 5' RACE reads were re-called with MiXCR into one record per CDR3 protein. This sample yields about 50,000 distinct CDR3 sequences, of which around 6.7% are seen a single time; 35% belongs to the top ten. Material: PBMCs, obtained at follow-up. All receptors come from a female donor with early-stage non-small cell lung cancer.

Only a few counts were recorded for this clonotype. The junction departs from germline at one end; a sequencing error may be responsible. The V gene is TRBV12-3 or TRBV12-4, the J gene TRBJ1-5; D not resolved. This CDR3 has 13 residues. CDR3 in DNA: TGTGCCAGCACTTTAACTAACGATCAGCCCCAGCATTTT. Amino acid sequence: CASTLTNDQPQHF.

The V and J genes are TRBV28 and TRBJ2-7, with D perhaps matching TRBD1 (6 bases). The CDR3 loop spans 13 amino acids. Per the germline V gene, CDR1 is MDHEN and CDR2 is SYDVKM. Trimming shortened V by 7 bases and J by 3 bases, and 13 bases separated the two germline ends. CDR3 loop: CASTPRTDYEQYF. The CDR3 bases are TGTGCCAGCACCCCGCGGACAGACTACGAGCAGTACTTC.

This clonotype was observed many times. The chain uses TRBV5-1 and TRBJ1-2; the D gene is possibly TRBD1 (5 bases). Trimming stripped 4 bases from V and 8 bases from J, with 12 bases between. The germline V gene encodes CDR1 SGHRS and CDR2 YFSETQ. This CDR3 is built from 12 residues. The CDR3 spells CASSPEGEGYTF. CDR3 bases: TGCGCCAGCAGCCCGGAAGGGGAAGGCTACACCTTC.

The CDR3 nucleotides are TGTGCCAGCAGCTTCGACGGGGGGGCCCACACAGATACGCAGTATTTT. Translation gives CASSFDGGAHTDTQYF. V is TRBV3-1 and J is TRBJ2-3; 8 positions agree with TRBD2. V was pared by 5 bases and J by 2 bases, with 9 bases of the junction left unmatched. The CDR3 consists of 16 residues. CDR1 and CDR2 from the germline V gene are LGHDT and YNNKEL (reference sequence).

The sample holds many counts of this clonotype. V is TRBV6-5 and J is TRBJ2-7, with a possible D match to TRBD2 (5 bases). With 0 bases removed from V and 2 bases from J, the gap between germline ends came to 11 bases. This CDR3 has 15 amino acids. Germline-derived CDR1 and CDR2 are MNHEY and SVGAGI. Here the CDR3 DNA reads TGTGCCAGCAGTTACTCCCGGCGGGCCACCTACGAGCAGTACTTC. The encoded protein is CASSYSRRATYEQYF.

This clonotype was seen more than once but under ten times. J is TRBJ2-2 and V is TRBV12-3 or TRBV12-4, with TRBD2 matching over 13 bases. V lost 6 bases, J lost 4 bases, and 5 bases stayed unmatched. The CDR3 consists of 16 residues. This chain's CDR3 is CASSLTSGGSTGELFF. CDR3 in DNA: TGTGCCAGCAGCCTGACTAGCGGGGGGTCCACCGGGGAGCTGTTTTTT.

This clonotype showed up many times. The V call is TRBV20-1, the J call TRBJ1-6; D is undetermined. This CDR3 contains 13 residues. V lost 1 base and J lost 8, with 9 bases in between. Germline CDR1 DFQATT, CDR2 SNEGSKA (reference sequence). CDR3: CSARVGKDSPLHF. The CDR3 region has the DNA TGCAGTGCTAGAGTAGGGAAGGATTCACCCCTCCACTTT.

This clonotype was observed many times. The V gene is TRBV7-2, the J gene TRBJ2-4; 11 bases fit TRBD1. Per the germline V gene, CDR1 is SGHTA and CDR2 is FQGNSA. Trimming at V came to 1 base and at J to 7 bases, leaving 3 bases not matched to a gene. CDR3 size: 15 residues. The CDR3 coding sequence is TGTGCCAGCAGCTTAGTTCGGGACAGGGGGAACATTCAGTACTTC. Its translation is CASSLVRDRGNIQYF.

This clonotype has at least ten counts. The V call is TRBV27, the J call TRBJ1-6; D is unclear. This CDR3 has 17 residues. CDR1 and CDR2 from the germline V gene are MNHEY and SMNVEV (reference sequence). With 6 bases removed from V and 0 bases from J, the gap between germline ends came to 15 bases. CDR3 sequence reads: CASRGLRGLSYNSPLHF. In nucleotides, the CDR3 is TGTGCCAGCAGGGGCCTCAGAGGACTCTCCTATAATTCACCCCTCCACTTT.

This clonotype appeared many times. The chain uses TRBV27 and TRBJ1-1; the D is unclear. Germline lookup yields CDR1 MNHEY and CDR2 SMNVEV (reference sequence). This CDR3 has 14 residues. The V gene lost 5 bases and the J gene lost 5 bases, with 15 bases spanning the gap. This CDR3 is CASSPPGLGTEAFF. CDR3 nucleotide sequence: TGTGCCAGCAGTCCTCCGGGCCTGGGGACTGAAGCTTTCTTT.

This clonotype was seen many times. This chain uses TRBV6-5 with TRBJ1-5; 7 nucleotides align to TRBD1. Germline V gene lookup returns CDR1 MNHEY and CDR2 SVGAGI. V shed 4 bases, J shed 3 bases, and the junction held 6 bases outside the gene matches. This CDR3 contains 15 residues. The DNA for the CDR3 is TGTGCCAGCAGTTCCGACAGGGCGGTCAATCAGCCCCAGCATTTT. Its translation: CASSSDRAVNQPQHF.

This clonotype showed up many times. This chain connects TRBV29-1 to TRBJ2-6, with D hard to call. Germline-derived CDR1 and CDR2 are SQVTM and ANQGSEA. The CDR3 totals 12 residues. V lost 5 bases to trimming and J lost 1 base, with 3 bases between them. CDR3 nucleotides: TGCAGCGTTAGTTCTGGGGCCAACGTCCTGACTTTC. Amino acids: CSVSSGANVLTF. Drawing the rest from reference TRBV29-1 and TRBJ2-6, the complete variable domain is SAVISQKPSRDICQRGTSLTIQCQVDSQVTMMFWYRQQPGQSLTLIATANQGSEATYESGFVIDKFPISRPNLTFSTLTVSNMSPEDSSIYLCSVSSGANVLTFGAGSRLTVL.

In its sample, this clonotype was seen many times. V gene TRBV7-2 combines with J gene TRBJ2-4, with 8 bases aligning to TRBD1. CDR3 length: 15 amino acids. In germline, CDR1 is SGHTA, CDR2 FQGNSA. V shed 3 bases, J shed 5 bases, and the junction held 6 bases outside the gene matches. The CDR3 sequence: CASSLAQGAQNIQYF. Here the CDR3 DNA reads TGTGCCAGCAGCTTGGCCCAGGGGGCTCAAAACATTCAGTACTTC.

This clonotype was seen ten or more times. This chain connects TRBV2 to TRBJ1-5; TRBD1 agrees at 7 bases. The trim removed 3 bases at V and 6 bases at J, leaving 2 bases unmatched. Germline loops: CDR1 SNHLY, CDR2 FYNNEI. The CDR3 has 13 residues. DNA for the CDR3: TGTGCCAGCAGTGACAGGGGGGGTCAGCCCCAGCATTTT. Translating it yields CASSDRGGQPQHF.

This clonotype showed up many times. The chain uses TRBV9 and TRBJ1-3; D call uncertain. Germline CDR1 and CDR2: SGDLS and YYNGEE. The V gene lost 0 bases and the J gene lost 0 bases, with 7 bases spanning the gap. This CDR3 has 15 residues. Here the CDR3 DNA reads TGTGCCAGCAGCGTAGTCTCCGACTCTGGAAACACCATATATTTT. It translates to CASSVVSDSGNTIYF.

This clonotype appeared a few times. This chain uses TRBV10-1 with TRBJ2-3, with 12 bases lining up with TRBD1. J lost 0 bases, V lost 6 bases, and 4 bases had no gene match. Germline V lookup: CDR1 WNHNN, CDR2 SYGVQD (reference sequence). This CDR3 region has 16 residues. Here the CDR3 reads CASSGGTGGSTDTQYF. In nucleotides, the CDR3 is TGCGCCAGCAGCGGCGGGACAGGGGGCAGCACAGATACGCAGTATTTT.

This clonotype was picked up many times. The V and J genes are TRBV7-9 and TRBJ2-3; 12 nucleotides agree with TRBD2. CDR1 is SEHNR, CDR2 FQNEAQ, per germline (reference sequence). CDR3 length: 19 residues. V lost 4 bases, J lost 3 bases, and 14 bases stayed unmatched. The CDR3 is CASSSEWTSGEVGTDTQYF. The CDR3 nucleotides read TGTGCCAGCAGCTCCGAGTGGACTAGCGGGGAGGTAGGAACAGATACGCAGTATTTT.

This clonotype was seen many times. This sequence joins TRBV7-2 and TRBJ1-5, with D uncertain. CDR3 length: 14 residues. Germline loops: CDR1 SGHTA, CDR2 FQGNSA. Trimming pared 0 bases from V and 4 bases from J, leaving 7 bases between. This chain's CDR3 is CASSLALDNQPQHF. Written as DNA, the CDR3 is TGTGCCAGCAGCTTAGCGCTGGATAATCAGCCCCAGCATTTT. Drawing the rest from reference TRBV7-2 and TRBJ1-5, the complete variable domain is GAGVSQSPSNKVTEKGKDVELRCDPISGHTALYWYRQSLGQGLEFLIYFQGNSAPDKSGLPSDRFSAERTGGSVSTLTIQRTQQEDSAVYLCASSLALDNQPQHFGDGTRLSIL.

To note about this clonotype: This clone may be a read error of a much larger clone one base away. The chain recombines TRBV14 with TRBJ2-7, with TRBD1 as a possible D gene (6 bases). The CDR3 loop spans 15 amino acids. The germline V and J ends were trimmed by 0 bases and 12 bases, with 21 bases remaining between them. Germline values: CDR1 SGHDN, CDR2 FVKESK. The CDR3 DNA sequence: TGTGCCAGCAGCCAAGACACGGGCAGGGGAAAGTGGCGGTACTTC. Translated, it gives CASSQDTGRGKWRYF.

This clonotype has ten or more counts. CDR3 in DNA: TGTGCCACCAGCAGAGATTATGGGGGTACGATAGCCAAAAACATTCAGTACTTC. This translates into CATSRDYGGTIAKNIQYF. V usage is TRBV15 and J usage is TRBJ2-4, with D possibly being TRBD1 or TRBD2 (5 bases each). V was pared by 0 bases and J by 0 bases, with 15 bases between. This CDR3 contains 18 residues. Looked up from germline, CDR1 is LNHNV and CDR2 is YYDKDF (reference sequence).

This clonotype appeared a few times. J is TRBJ2-1 and V is TRBV12-3 or TRBV12-4; TRBD2 agrees at 9 bases. Trimming cost V 4 bases and J 4 bases; bases outside gene matches: 23. This CDR3 is 21 amino acids long. CDR3 region: CASSSSHRAPYSGGLYNEQFF. The CDR3 bases are TGTGCCAGCAGTTCCTCCCACCGGGCCCCATATAGCGGGGGACTTTACAATGAGCAGTTCTTC.

This clonotype was picked up many times. This rearrangement joins TRBV5-1 to TRBJ2-2; the match to TRBD2 covers 13 bases. The CDR3 is 16 residues long. CDR1 is SGHRS and CDR2 is YFSETQ in the germline V gene. J lost 1 base, V lost 3 bases, and 0 bases had no gene match. CDR3 in DNA: TGCGCCAGCAGCTGGACTAGCGGGGGGAACACCGGGGAGCTGTTTTTT. Encoded protein: CASSWTSGGNTGELFF. The variable domain in full, completed from reference TRBV5-1 and TRBJ2-2, reads KAGVTQTPRYLIKTRGQQVTLSCSPISGHRSVSWYQQTPGQGLQFLFEYFSETQRNKGNFPGRFSGRQFSNSRSEMNVSTLELGDSALYLCASSWTSGGNTGELFFGEGSRLTVL.

This clonotype was observed at least ten times. This chain joins TRBV5-1 and TRBJ1-5; TRBD1 matches at 10 bases. J was trimmed by 3 bases and V by 4 bases; bases with no gene match: 4. The CDR3 totals 15 residues. Looked up from germline, CDR1 is SGHRS and CDR2 is YFSETQ. CDR3 residues: CASSPGQGFNQPQHF. CDR3 DNA sequence: TGCGCCAGCAGCCCGGGACAGGGGTTCAATCAGCCCCAGCATTTT.

This clonotype was seen many times. V is TRBV11-2 and J is TRBJ2-1; D ambiguous. The V gene's germline CDR1 is SGHAT and CDR2 FQNNGV. V lost 3 bases and J lost 4, with 13 bases in between. The CDR3 sequence is 15 residues long. The CDR3 nucleotides read TGTGCCAGCAGCTTGGAAATTTCTGGATACAATGAGCAGTTCTTC. It is translated as CASSLEISGYNEQFF.

The CDR3 region has the DNA TGCACCACCAAAGGGGGGGCCGGCTATGGCTACACCTTC. Amino acid sequence: CTTKGGAGYGYTF. This rearrangement joins TRBV20-1 to TRBJ1-2, with D perhaps TRBD1 (6 bases). The CDR3 extends over 13 amino acids. The germline gives CDR1 DFQATT, CDR2 SNEGSKA (reference sequence).

This clonotype appeared a few times. The gene calls are TRBV3-1 and TRBJ2-3; 8 bases fit TRBD2. The CDR3 totals 18 residues. J gave up 0 bases and V 0 bases, and 8 bases lay outside the gene matches. The V gene's germline CDR1 is LGHDT and CDR2 YNNKEL (reference sequence). The CDR3 DNA reads TGTGCCAGCAGCCAAGACCCCGGACGGGGGGGAAGCACAGATACGCAGTATTTT. Residues: CASSQDPGRGGSTDTQYF.

This clonotype was counted ten times or more. CDR3 sequence: CSAGGVSTDTQYF. For the CDR3, the DNA is TGCAGTGCTGGGGGCGTGAGCACAGATACGCAGTATTTT. V usage is TRBV20-1 and J usage is TRBJ2-3; maybe TRBD1 (6 bases). The CDR3 consists of 13 residues. Germline lookup yields CDR1 DFQATT and CDR2 SNEGSKA (reference sequence). V lost 5 bases and J 0 bases, leaving 9 bases between the germline ends.

This sequence joins TRBV20-1 and TRBJ1-4; maybe TRBD1 (6 bases). There are 15 residues in the CDR3. Germline V gene sequence: CDR1 DFQATT, CDR2 SNEGSKA (reference sequence). Deletions cut 0 bases from V and 7 bases from J, with 15 bases between. The CDR3 nucleotides are TGCAGTGCTAGAGATCGTACAGGGCGGAGTGAAAAACTGTTTTTT. Translated, it gives CSARDRTGRSEKLFF.

This clonotype was detected a few times. This chain links TRBV30 with TRBJ2-7, with 12 bases identical to TRBD2. Per the germline V gene, CDR1 is GTSNPN and CDR2 is SVGIG (reference sequence). There are 17 residues in the CDR3. V gave up 4 bases and J gave up 6 bases; unmatched junction bases: 16. The CDR3 is CAWTTPPKTSGGGEQYF. The CDR3 DNA is TGTGCCTGGACCACCCCCCCCAAGACTAGCGGGGGTGGCGAGCAGTACTTC. Complete variable domain (other parts from reference TRBV30 and TRBJ2-7): SQTIHQWPATLVQPVGSPLSLECTVEGTSNPNLYWYRQAAGRGLQLLFYSVGIGQISSEVPQNLSASRPQDRQFILSSKKLLLSDSGFYLCAWTTPPKTSGGGEQYFGPGTRLTVT.